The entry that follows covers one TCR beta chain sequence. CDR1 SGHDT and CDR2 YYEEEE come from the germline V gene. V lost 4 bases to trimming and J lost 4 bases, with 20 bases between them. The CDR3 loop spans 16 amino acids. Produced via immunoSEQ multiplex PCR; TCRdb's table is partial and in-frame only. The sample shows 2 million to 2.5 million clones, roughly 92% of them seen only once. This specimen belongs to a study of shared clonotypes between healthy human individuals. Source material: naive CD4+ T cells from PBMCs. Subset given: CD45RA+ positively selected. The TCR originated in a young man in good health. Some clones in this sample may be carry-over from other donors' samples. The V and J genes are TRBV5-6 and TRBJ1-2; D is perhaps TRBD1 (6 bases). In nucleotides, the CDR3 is TGTGCCAGCAGCCTACGACAGGTAGTGCCGGCCTATGGCTACACCTTC. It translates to CASSLRQVVPAYGYTF.